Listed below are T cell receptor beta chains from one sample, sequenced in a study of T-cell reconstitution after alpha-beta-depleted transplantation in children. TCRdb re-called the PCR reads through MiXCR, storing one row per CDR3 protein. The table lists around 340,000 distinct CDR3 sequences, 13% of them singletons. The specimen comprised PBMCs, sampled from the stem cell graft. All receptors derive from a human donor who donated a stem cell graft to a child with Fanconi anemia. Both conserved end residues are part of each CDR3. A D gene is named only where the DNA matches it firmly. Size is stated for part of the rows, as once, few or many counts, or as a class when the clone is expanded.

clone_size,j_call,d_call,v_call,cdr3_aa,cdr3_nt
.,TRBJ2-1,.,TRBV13,CASSLIPNEQFF,TGTGCCAGCAGCTTAATTCCTAATGAGCAGTTCTTC
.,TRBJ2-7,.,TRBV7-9,CASSLSGPPYEQYF,TGTGCCAGCAGCTTATCTGGGCCTCCCTACGAGCAGTACTTC
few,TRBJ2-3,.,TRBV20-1,CSASFSQSTDTQYF,TGCAGTGCTAGCTTCTCACAGAGCACAGATACGCAGTATTTT
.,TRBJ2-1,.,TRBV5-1,CASSDSNEQFF,TGCGCCAGCAGCGACAGCAATGAGCAGTTCTTC
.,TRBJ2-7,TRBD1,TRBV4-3,CASSQSATGESYEQYF,TGCGCCAGCAGCCAATCCGCGACAGGGGAATCCTACGAGCAGTACTTC
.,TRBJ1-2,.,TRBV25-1,CASRARYGYTF,TGTGCCAGCAGGGCCCGCTATGGCTACACCTTC
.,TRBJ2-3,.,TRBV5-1,CASSPGGGDTLDTQYF,TGCGCCAGCAGCCCCGGGGGAGGGGACACCTTAGATACGCAGTATTTT
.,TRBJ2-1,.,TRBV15,CATSTSGLNADEQFF,TGTGCCACCAGCACGTCAGGCCTGAATGCGGATGAGCAGTTCTTC
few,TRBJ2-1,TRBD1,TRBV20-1,CSAYLDRGHEQFF,TGCAGTGCTTATCTTGACAGGGGCCATGAGCAGTTCTTC
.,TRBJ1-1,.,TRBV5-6,CASSLLGSEGDRNTEAFF,TGTGCCAGCAGCTTGTTAGGGTCAGAGGGGGATAGGAACACTGAAGCTTTCTTT
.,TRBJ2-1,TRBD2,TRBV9,CASSVGLAGYNEQFF,TGTGCCAGCAGCGTAGGACTAGCGGGGTACAATGAGCAGTTCTTC
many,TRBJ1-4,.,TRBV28,CASSPLGGINEKLFF,TGTGCCAGCAGCCCCCTTGGGGGGATTAATGAAAAACTGTTTTTT
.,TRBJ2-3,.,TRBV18,CASSTGVFDTQYF,TGTGCCAGCTCAACGGGGGTTTTTGATACGCAGTATTTT
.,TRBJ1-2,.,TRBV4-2,CASSQDTGLGQGYTF,TGTGCCAGCAGCCAAGATACGGGTCTAGGCCAGGGCTACACCTTC
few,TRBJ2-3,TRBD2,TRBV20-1,CSAISGGAGVDTQYF,TGCAGTGCCATTAGCGGGGGGGCCGGTGTAGATACGCAGTATTTT
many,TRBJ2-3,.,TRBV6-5,CASSSESNTDTQYF,TGTGCCAGCAGTTCGGAGTCTAACACAGATACGCAGTATTTT
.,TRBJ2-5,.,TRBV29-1,CSVVPRQFQETQYF,TGCAGCGTTGTTCCCCGACAGTTCCAAGAGACCCAGTACTTC
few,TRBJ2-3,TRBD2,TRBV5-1,CASSLTSGGNTDTQYF,TGCGCCAGCAGCTTGACTAGCGGGGGAAACACAGATACGCAGTATTTT
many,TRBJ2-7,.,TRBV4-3,CASSQDLEGRTYEQYF,TGCGCCAGCAGCCAAGATTTGGAGGGACGGACCTACGAGCAGTACTTC
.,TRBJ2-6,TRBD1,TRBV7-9,CASSRQGPGANVLTF,TGTGCCAGCAGTAGACAGGGGCCTGGGGCCAACGTCCTGACTTTC
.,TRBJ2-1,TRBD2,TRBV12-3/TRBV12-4,CASSPPGGYNEQFF,TGTGCCAGCAGTCCCCCGGGGGGCTACAATGAGCAGTTCTTC
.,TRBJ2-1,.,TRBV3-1,CASSQGGPTPTREQFF,TGTGCCAGCAGCCAAGGCGGGCCCACCCCCACCCGCGAGCAGTTCTTC
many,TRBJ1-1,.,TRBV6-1,CASKARRSTPQAFF,TGTGCCAGCAAAGCACGCAGGAGTACTCCTCAAGCTTTCTTT
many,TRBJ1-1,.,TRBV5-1,CASSSNQGVLGTEAFF,TGCGCCAGCAGCTCAAACCAGGGCGTCTTGGGCACTGAAGCTTTCTTT
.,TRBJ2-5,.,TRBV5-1,CASSLARAQETQYF,TGCGCCAGCAGCTTGGCCAGGGCACAAGAGACCCAGTACTTC
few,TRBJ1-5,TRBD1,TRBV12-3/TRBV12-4,CASRITGDGNQPQHF,TGTGCCAGCAGAATTACAGGGGATGGCAATCAGCCCCAGCATTTT
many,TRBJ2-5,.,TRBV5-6,CASSPGLLETQYF,TGTGCCAGCAGCCCTGGACTATTGGAGACCCAGTACTTC
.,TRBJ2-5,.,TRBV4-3,CASSQDPSRAQTQYF,TGCGCCAGCAGCCAAGACCCTTCCCGGGCGCAGACCCAGTACTTC
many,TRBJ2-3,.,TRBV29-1,CSVGDPNTDTQYF,TGCAGCGTGGGGGACCCCAACACAGATACGCAGTATTTT
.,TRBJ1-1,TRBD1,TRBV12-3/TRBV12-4,CASSSDRGANTEAFF,TGTGCCAGCAGTTCCGACAGGGGCGCGAACACTGAAGCTTTCTTT
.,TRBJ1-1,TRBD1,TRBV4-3,CASSHHTGGFGMNTEAFF,TGCGCCAGCAGCCATCATACAGGGGGCTTTGGTATGAACACTGAAGCTTTCTTT
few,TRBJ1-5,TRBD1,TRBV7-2,CASSLGTGWFQPQHF,TGTGCCAGCAGCTTAGGGACAGGGTGGTTTCAGCCCCAGCATTTT